A single sample is the source of the 19 T cell receptor beta chains below, sequenced in a study of blood T cell repertoires in COVID-19. Assay: immunoSEQ multiplex PCR; the TCRdb copy retains only in-frame clones and omits some. The top ten hold approximately 4.5% of the sample, which has about 240,000 clones, roughly four fifths seen once. Source material: peripheral blood. The receptors derive from a woman between 65 and 79 years old with acute or convalescent COVID-19.

This chain links TRBV19 with TRBJ1-4; weak D call: TRBD1 (6 bases). V lost 3 bases and J lost 0, with 8 bases in between. CDR1 is LNHDA and CDR2 is SQIVND in the germline V gene (reference sequence). There are 15 residues in the CDR3. CDR3 residues: CASSIRGATNEKLFF. The CDR3, as DNA: TGTGCCAGTAGTATCAGGGGCGCAACTAATGAAAAACTGTTTTTT.

This chain joins TRBV28 and TRBJ2-1; D possibly corresponds to TRBD1 (5 bases). The V gene's germline CDR1 is MDHEN and CDR2 SYDVKM. This CDR3 contains 14 residues. V was trimmed by 3 bases and J by 1 base, leaving 7 bases between them. The CDR3 coding sequence is TGTGCCAGCAGTTTGCCAGGGTCCTACAATGAGCAGTTCTTC. This gives the protein CASSLPGSYNEQFF. The entire variable domain, with the rest obtained from reference TRBV28 and TRBJ2-1, is as follows: DVKVTQSSRYLVKRTGEKVFLECVQDMDHENMFWYRQDPGLGLRLIYFSYDVKMKEKGDIPEGYSVSREKKERFSLILESASTNQTSMYLCASSLPGSYNEQFFGPGTRLTVL.

The V call is TRBV7-2, the J call TRBJ2-2, with no clear D. Trimming took off 6 bases at V and 2 bases at J, with 10 bases between the two ends. CDR1 and CDR2 from the germline V gene are SGHTA and FQGNSA. CDR3 length equals 14 residues. The CDR3 DNA reads as TGTGCCAGCAGTAATGGGCCCAACACCGGGGAGCTGTTTTTT. The encoded protein is CASSNGPNTGELFF.

Many counts were recorded for this clone. The rearrangement links TRBV4-1 to TRBJ1-3; a possible D gene is TRBD1 (6 bases). The CDR3 is 15 residues long. V was shortened by 0 bases and J by 4 bases, with 10 bases between the two germline ends. Germline values: CDR1 MGHRA, CDR2 YSYEKL. CDR3 nucleotides: TGCGCCAGCAGCCAAGATGGGGGGGCGGGAAACACCATATATTTT. Amino acids: CASSQDGGAGNTIYF.

Comment on this clone: Other DNA sequences within the sample encode an identical CDR3. The J gene is TRBJ2-7, the V gene TRBV19, with D perhaps matching TRBD1 (6 bases). The CDR3 has 14 residues. V was pared by 2 bases and J by 0 bases, with 8 bases between. Germline V gene sequence: CDR1 LNHDA, CDR2 SQIVND (reference sequence). In DNA form, the CDR3 reads TGTGCCAGTAGTATACAGGGGAGCTCCTACGAGCAGTACTTC. This gives the protein CASSIQGSSYEQYF.

J is TRBJ2-5 and V is TRBV7-9, with D possibly being TRBD2 (5 bases). Trimming took off 5 bases at V and 5 bases at J, with 12 bases between the two ends. The CDR3 has 13 residues. Germline V CDR1 and CDR2: SEHNR, FQNEAQ (reference sequence). As DNA, the CDR3 is TGTGCCAGCAGCCACGGGGTGCGGGAGACCCAGTACTTC. This sequence encodes CASSHGVRETQYF. Variable domain in full (rest from reference TRBV7-9 and TRBJ2-5): DTGVSQNPRHKITKRGQNVTFRCDPISEHNRLYWYRQTLGQGPEFLTYFQNEAQLEKSRLLSDRFSAERPKGSFSTLEIQRTEQGDSAMYLCASSHGVRETQYFGPGTRLLVL.

This clone was found a few times. This chain links TRBV24-1 with TRBJ2-2; 7 positions match TRBD1. Per the germline V gene, CDR1 is KGHDR and CDR2 is SFDVKD. V shed 7 bases, J shed 0 bases, and the junction held 4 bases outside the gene matches. This CDR3 spans 15 amino acids. DNA for the CDR3: TGTGCCACCAGCGGACAGGCCCCGAACACCGGGGAGCTGTTTTTT. Translated: CATSGQAPNTGELFF.

The rearrangement joins TRBV7-8 to TRBJ1-1; D might be TRBD1 (6 bases). This CDR3 has 14 amino acids. CDR1 is SGHVS, CDR2 FQNEAQ, per germline. Trimming left V 5 bases short and J 7 bases short, with 17 bases between. This CDR3 reads CASSPGGARREAFF. Written as DNA, the CDR3 is TGTGCCAGCAGCCCCGGGGGGGCTAGGCGTGAAGCTTTCTTT.

This clone appeared once. The rearrangement uses TRBV6-1 and TRBJ2-5; 11 nucleotides align to TRBD2. V was pared by 4 bases and J by 5 bases, with 9 bases of the junction left unmatched. The CDR3 sequence is 16 residues long. Germline lookup yields CDR1 MNHNS and CDR2 SASEGT. The CDR3 loop reads CASSAPSGGLGETQYF. The CDR3 nucleotides read TGTGCCAGCAGTGCACCTAGCGGGGGGTTAGGGGAGACCCAGTACTTC.

This sequence joins TRBV5-5 and TRBJ1-5; a possible D gene is TRBD1 (5 bases). The CDR3 contains 18 residues. Germline CDR1 reads SGHKS; CDR2 reads YYEKEE (reference sequence). V was trimmed by 0 bases and J by 0 bases, leaving 16 bases between them. The CDR3 bases are TGTGCCAGCAGCTTGGGCTGGGGCTTTACCTATAGCAATCAGCCCCAGCATTTT. Protein sequence: CASSLGWGFTYSNQPQHF.

The chain couples TRBV15 to TRBJ1-5; D unclear. The V end was cut by 1 base, the J end by 3 bases, with 10 bases between. Germline V gives CDR1 LNHNV, CDR2 YYDKDF (reference sequence). The length of the CDR3 is 15 residues. The CDR3 sequence: CATSRAGRDNQPQHF. The CDR3 nucleotides are TGTGCCACCAGCAGAGCTGGGAGGGACAATCAGCCCCAGCATTTT.

V usage is TRBV29-1 and J usage is TRBJ1-2; TRBD1 is a possible D gene (5 bases). Trimming removed 4 bases from V and 8 bases from J, with 11 bases in between. The CDR3 spans 11 residues. CDR1 is SQVTM, CDR2 ANQGSEA, per germline. In DNA, the CDR3 is TGCAGCGTTGGGAGGGGTGGAGGCTACACCTTC. It codes for CSVGRGGGYTF.

The chain has TRBV7-6 and TRBJ1-3; D not certain. Trimming took off 4 bases at V and 0 bases at J, with 7 bases between the two ends. The CDR3 loop spans 14 amino acids. Germline-derived CDR1 and CDR2 are SGHVS and FNYEAQ. This CDR3 is CASSSSSSGNTIYF. Here the CDR3 DNA reads TGTGCCAGCAGCTCCTCTAGCTCTGGAAACACCATATATTTT.

This chain joins TRBV6-2 or TRBV6-3 and TRBJ1-1, with D possibly being TRBD1 (5 bases). Germline V gives CDR1 MNHEY, CDR2 SVGEGT. Trimming stripped 0 bases from V and 2 bases from J, with 16 bases between. CDR3 length: 17 residues. This CDR3 reads CASSYSAGRALNTEAFF. The CDR3 nucleotides read TGTGCCAGCAGTTACTCCGCCGGCAGGGCCCTTAACACTGAAGCTTTCTTT.

This chain connects TRBV28 to TRBJ2-7, with a possible D match to TRBD2 (7 bases). Germline loops: CDR1 MDHEN, CDR2 SYDVKM. The CDR3 is 18 amino acids. Trimming stripped 7 bases from V and 5 bases from J, with 30 bases between. CDR3 nucleotide sequence: TGTGCCAGCACTCTCACGAGGGGGGGGCGCGGGCTCCTCCACGAGCAGTACTTC. It specifies CASTLTRGGRGLLHEQYF.

The J gene is TRBJ1-2, the V gene TRBV18; TRBD1 agrees at 7 bases. The CDR3 covers 16 residues. V lost 0 bases to trimming and J lost 4 bases; unmatched junction nucleotides: 8. Germline V lookup: CDR1 KGHSH, CDR2 LQKENI. This chain's CDR3 is CASSPPLEGAGYGYTF. The CDR3 nucleotides are TGTGCCAGCTCACCACCTTTGGAGGGGGCGGGCTATGGCTACACCTTC.

This clone was seen a handful of times. V is TRBV20-1 and J is TRBJ1-2; 7 positions agree with TRBD1. The CDR3 has 11 residues. The V gene's germline CDR1 is DFQATT and CDR2 SNEGSKA (reference sequence). The ends lost 6 bases at V and 4 bases at J; junction bases unmatched: 2. CDR3 DNA sequence: TGCAGTGCGCAGGGGGTCTATGGCTACACCTTC. Its translation: CSAQGVYGYTF.

A single count supports this clone. The CDR3 nucleotides read TGTGCCAGCAGTTCCACAGGGGGCTCCGGAAACACCATATATTTT. This gives the protein CASSSTGGSGNTIYF. The chain combines TRBV6-5 with TRBJ1-3, with 9 bases fitting TRBD1. The CDR3 has 15 residues. The trim removed 4 bases at V and 4 bases at J, leaving 5 bases unmatched. Germline V gene lookup returns CDR1 MNHEY and CDR2 SVGAGI.

The rearrangement uses TRBV24-1 and TRBJ2-1; TRBD1 matches at 12 bases. V was pared by 1 base and J by 10 bases, with 10 bases of the junction left unmatched. The CDR3 covers 17 residues. Germline V CDR1 and CDR2: KGHDR, SFDVKD. DNA for the CDR3: TGTGCCACCAGTGATTTCCCCGCGGGACAGGGGGCGCGGGAGCAGTTCTTC. Amino acids: CATSDFPAGQGAREQFF.